A single TCR beta chain is shown here with its context. Its matching antigen is unknown. A much larger clone differs from this one at a single base, so this may be a read error. In building TCR beta libraries, iRepertoire HTBI primers were used together with Arm-PCR of CDR3 regions. TCRdb re-called the multiplex PCR reads with MiXCR, one entry per CDR3 protein. The sample lists approximately 540,000 distinct CDR3 sequences; approximately 12% were seen once. Time point: newly diagnosed GD, antithyroid drugs for less than 3 months. From RNA extracted from PBMCs, the TCR library was made. EDTA tubes held Nine milliliters of peripheral blood from each patient. Trimming removed 0 bases at V and 0 bases at J, with 9 bases between. This CDR3 is built from 14 residues. CDR1 is GTSNPN and CDR2 is SVGIG in the germline V gene (reference sequence). This entry comes from a study of regulatory T cells in long-lasting Graves disease. Study-level points and caveats: TCR diversity was lower in persistent Graves' patients (versus newly diagnosed ones).

In addition, the sample was reused for a study of T cells in Graves' hyperthyroidism and ophthalmopathy. That paper notes: Blood also carried most thyroid clonotypes expanded above 0.001.

The chain has TRBV30 and TRBJ2-7, with D uncertain. The sequencing used peripheral blood mononuclear cells (PBMCs), collected at new diagnosis, from a patient treated with antithyroid drugs. This clonotype was obtained from a woman in her twenties or thirties with Graves disease. The CDR3 sequence: CAWSVGPASYEQYF. The CDR3 bases are TGTGCCTGGAGTGTAGGCCCAGCCTCCTACGAGCAGTACTTC.